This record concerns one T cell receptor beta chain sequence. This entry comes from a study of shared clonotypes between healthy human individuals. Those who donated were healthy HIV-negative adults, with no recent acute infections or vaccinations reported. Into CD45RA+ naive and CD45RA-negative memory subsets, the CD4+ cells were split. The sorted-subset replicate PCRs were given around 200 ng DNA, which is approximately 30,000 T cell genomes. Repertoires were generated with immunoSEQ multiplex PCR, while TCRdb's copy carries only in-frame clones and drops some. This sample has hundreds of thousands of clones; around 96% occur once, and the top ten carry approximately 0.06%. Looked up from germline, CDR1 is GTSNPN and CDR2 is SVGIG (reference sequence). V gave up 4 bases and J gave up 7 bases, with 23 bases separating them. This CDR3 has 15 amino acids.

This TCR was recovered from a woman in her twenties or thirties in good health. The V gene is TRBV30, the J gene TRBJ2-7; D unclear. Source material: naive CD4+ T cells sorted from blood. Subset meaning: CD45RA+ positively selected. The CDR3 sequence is CAWTRALPLLTEQYF. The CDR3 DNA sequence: TGTGCCTGGACTCGTGCGCTTCCCTTACTTACGGAGCAGTACTTC.